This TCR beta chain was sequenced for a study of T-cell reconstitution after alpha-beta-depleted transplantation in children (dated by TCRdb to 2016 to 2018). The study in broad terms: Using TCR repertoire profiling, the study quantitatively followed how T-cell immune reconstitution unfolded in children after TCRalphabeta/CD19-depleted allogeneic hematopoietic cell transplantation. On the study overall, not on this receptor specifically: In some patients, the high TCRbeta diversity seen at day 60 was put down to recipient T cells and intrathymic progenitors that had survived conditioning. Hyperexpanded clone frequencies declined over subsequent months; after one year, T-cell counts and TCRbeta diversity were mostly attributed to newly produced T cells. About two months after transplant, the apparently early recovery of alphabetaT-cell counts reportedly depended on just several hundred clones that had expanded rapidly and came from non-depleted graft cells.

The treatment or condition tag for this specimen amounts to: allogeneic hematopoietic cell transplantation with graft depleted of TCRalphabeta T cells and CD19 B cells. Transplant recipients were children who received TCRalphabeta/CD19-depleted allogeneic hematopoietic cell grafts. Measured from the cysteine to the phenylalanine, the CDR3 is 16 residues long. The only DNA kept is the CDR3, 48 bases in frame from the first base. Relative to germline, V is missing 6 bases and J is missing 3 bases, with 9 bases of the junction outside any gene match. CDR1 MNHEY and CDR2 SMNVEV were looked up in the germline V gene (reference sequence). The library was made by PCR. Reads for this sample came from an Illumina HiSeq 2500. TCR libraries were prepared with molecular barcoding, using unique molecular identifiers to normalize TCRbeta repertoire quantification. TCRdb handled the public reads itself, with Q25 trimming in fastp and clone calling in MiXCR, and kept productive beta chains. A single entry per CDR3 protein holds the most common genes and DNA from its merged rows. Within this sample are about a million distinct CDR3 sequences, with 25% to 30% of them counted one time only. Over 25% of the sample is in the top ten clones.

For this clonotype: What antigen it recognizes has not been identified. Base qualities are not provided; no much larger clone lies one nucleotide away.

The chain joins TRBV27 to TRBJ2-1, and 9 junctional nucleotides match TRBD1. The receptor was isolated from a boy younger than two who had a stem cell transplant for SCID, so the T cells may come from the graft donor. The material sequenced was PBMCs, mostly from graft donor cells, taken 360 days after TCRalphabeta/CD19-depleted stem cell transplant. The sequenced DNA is TGTGCCAGCAGCCGACGGACAGGGGCCTACTACAATGAGCAGTTCTTC. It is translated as CASSRRTGAYYNEQFF.